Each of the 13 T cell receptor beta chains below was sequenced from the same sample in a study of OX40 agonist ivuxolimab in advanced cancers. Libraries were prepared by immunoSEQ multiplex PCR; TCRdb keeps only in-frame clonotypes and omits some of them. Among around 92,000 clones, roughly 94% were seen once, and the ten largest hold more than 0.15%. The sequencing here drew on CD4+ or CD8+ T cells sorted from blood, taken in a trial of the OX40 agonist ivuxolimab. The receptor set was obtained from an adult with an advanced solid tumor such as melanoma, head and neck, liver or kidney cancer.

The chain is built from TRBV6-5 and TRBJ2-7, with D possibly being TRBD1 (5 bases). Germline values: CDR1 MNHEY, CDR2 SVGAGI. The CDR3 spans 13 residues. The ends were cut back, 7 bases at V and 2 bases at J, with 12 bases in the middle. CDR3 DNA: TGTGCCAGCACCGAGCAGGGCCCCTACGAGCAGTACTTC. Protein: CASTEQGPYEQYF.

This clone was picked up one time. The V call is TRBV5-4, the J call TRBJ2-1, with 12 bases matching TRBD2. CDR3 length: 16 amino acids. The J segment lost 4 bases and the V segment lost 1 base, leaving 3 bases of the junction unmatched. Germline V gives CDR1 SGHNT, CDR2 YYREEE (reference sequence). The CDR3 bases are TGTGCCAGCAGCTTGTTTGGACTAGCGGGATACAATGAGCAGTTCTTC. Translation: CASSLFGLAGYNEQFF.

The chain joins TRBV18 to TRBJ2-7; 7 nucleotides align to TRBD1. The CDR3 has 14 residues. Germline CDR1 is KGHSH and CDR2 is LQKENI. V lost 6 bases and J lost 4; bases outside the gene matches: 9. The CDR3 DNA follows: TGTGCCAGCTCCACCAGGGGGACAGTATACGAGCAGTACTTC. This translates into CASSTRGTVYEQYF.

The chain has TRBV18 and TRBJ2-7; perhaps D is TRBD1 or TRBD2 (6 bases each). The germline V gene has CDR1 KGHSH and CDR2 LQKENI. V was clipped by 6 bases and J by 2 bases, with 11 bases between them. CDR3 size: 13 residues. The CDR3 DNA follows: TGTGCCAGCTCGGGGGGCCAAACCTACGAGCAGTACTTC. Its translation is CASSGGQTYEQYF.

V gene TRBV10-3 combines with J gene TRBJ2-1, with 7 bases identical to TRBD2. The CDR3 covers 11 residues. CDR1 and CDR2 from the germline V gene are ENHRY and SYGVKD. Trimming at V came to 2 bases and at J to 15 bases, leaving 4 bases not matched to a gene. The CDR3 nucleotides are TGTGCCATCAGTGAGGGACTAGAGGCGTTCTTC. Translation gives CAISEGLEAFF.

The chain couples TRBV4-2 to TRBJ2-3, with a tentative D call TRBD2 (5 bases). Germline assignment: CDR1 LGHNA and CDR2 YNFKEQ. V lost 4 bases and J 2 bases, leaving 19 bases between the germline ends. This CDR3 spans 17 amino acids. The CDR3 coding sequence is TGTGCCAGCAGCCCTTTCGCTCCGGGGAGCTCCACAGATACGCAGTATTTT. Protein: CASSPFAPGSSTDTQYF.

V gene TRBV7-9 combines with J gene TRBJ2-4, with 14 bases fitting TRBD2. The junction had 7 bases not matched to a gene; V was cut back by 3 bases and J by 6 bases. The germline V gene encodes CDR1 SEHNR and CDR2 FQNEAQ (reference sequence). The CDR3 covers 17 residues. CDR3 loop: CASSFSGTSGRSNIQYF. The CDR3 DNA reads TGTGCCAGCAGCTTCTCCGGGACTAGCGGGAGATCAAACATTCAGTACTTC.

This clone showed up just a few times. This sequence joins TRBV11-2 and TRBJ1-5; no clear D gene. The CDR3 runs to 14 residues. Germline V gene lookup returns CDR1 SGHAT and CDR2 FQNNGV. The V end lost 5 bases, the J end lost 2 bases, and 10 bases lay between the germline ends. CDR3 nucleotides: TGTGCCAGCAGCCCGTTTGGCGGCAATCAGCCCCAGCATTTT. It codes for CASSPFGGNQPQHF.

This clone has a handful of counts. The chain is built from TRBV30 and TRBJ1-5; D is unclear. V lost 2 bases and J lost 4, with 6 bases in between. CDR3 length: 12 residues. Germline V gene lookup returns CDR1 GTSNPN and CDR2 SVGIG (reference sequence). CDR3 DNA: TGTGCCTGGAGTTTAGGGAATCAGCCCCAGCATTTT. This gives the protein CAWSLGNQPQHF.

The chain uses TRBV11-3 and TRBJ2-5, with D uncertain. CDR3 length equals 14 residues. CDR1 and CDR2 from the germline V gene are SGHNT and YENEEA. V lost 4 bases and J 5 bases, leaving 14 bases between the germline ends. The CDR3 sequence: CASSSHISEETQYF. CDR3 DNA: TGTGCCAGCAGCTCCCATATTAGTGAGGAGACCCAGTACTTC.

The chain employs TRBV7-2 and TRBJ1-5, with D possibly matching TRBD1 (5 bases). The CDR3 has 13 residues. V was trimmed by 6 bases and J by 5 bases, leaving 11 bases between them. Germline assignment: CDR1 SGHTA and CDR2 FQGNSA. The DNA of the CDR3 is TGTGCCAGCAGTTCTGGGGGTTATCAGCCCCAGCATTTT. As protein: CASSSGGYQPQHF.

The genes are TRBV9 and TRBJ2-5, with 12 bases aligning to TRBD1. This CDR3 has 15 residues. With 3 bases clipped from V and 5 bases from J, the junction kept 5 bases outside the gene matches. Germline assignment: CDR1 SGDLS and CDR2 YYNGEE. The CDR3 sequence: CASSGDRGLRETQYF. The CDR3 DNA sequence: TGTGCCAGCAGCGGGGACAGGGGGCTGAGGGAGACCCAGTACTTC. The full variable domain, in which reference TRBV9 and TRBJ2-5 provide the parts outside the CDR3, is DSGVTQTPKHLITATGQRVTLRCSPRSGDLSVYWYQQSLDQGLQFLIQYYNGEERAKGNILERFSAQQFPDLHSELNLSSLELGDSALYFCASSGDRGLRETQYFGPGTRLLVL.

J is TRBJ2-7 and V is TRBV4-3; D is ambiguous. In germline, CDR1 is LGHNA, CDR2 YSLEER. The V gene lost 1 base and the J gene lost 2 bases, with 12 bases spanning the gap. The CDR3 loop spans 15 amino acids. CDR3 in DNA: TGCGCCAGCAGCCAAGCTCCCGCAAAGGCCTACGAGCAGTACTTC. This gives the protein CASSQAPAKAYEQYF.